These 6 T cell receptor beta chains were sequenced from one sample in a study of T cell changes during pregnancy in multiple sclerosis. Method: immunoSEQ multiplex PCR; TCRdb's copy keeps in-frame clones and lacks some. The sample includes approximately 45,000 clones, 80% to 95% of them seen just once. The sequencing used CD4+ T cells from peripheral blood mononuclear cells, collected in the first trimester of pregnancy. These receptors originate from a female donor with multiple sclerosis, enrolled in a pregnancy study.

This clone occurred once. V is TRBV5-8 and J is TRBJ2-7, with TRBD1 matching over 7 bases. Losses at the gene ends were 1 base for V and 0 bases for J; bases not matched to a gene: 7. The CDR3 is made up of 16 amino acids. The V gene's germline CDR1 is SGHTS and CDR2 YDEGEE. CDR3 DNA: TGTGCCAGCAGCTTGCCGGGACAGCAGGTCTCCTACGAGCAGTACTTC. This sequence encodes CASSLPGQQVSYEQYF. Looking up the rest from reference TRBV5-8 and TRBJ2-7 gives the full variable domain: EAGVTQSPTHLIKTRGQQATLRCSPISGHTSVYWYQQALGLGLQFLLWYDEGEERNRGNFPPRFSGRQFPNYSSELNVNALELEDSALYLCASSLPGQQVSYEQYFGPGTRLTVT.

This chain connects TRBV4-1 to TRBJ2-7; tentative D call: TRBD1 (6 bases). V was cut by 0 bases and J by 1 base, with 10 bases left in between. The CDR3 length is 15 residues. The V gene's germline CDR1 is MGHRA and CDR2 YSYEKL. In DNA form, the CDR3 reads TGCGCCAGCAGCCAAGAATACAGGGTTTCCTACGAGCAGTACTTC. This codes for CASSQEYRVSYEQYF.

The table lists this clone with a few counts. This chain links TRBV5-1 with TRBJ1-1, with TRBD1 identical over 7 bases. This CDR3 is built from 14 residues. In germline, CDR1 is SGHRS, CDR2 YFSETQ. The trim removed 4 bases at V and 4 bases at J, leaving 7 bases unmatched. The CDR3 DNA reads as TGCGCCAGCAGCCTGGACAGGATCGGCACTGAAGCTTTCTTT. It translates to CASSLDRIGTEAFF.

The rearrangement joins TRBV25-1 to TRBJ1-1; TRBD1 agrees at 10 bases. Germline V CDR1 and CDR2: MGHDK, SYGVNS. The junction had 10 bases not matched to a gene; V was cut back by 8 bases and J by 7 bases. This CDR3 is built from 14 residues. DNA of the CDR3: TGTGCCAGCGGGGGCTGGGACAGGGGACATGAAGCTTTCTTT. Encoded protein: CASGGWDRGHEAFF.

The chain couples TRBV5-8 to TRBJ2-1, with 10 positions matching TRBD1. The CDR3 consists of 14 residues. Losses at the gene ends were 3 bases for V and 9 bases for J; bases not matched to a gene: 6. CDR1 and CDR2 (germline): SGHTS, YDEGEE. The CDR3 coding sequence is TGTGCCAGCAGCTCCGGGACAGGGGTCGGTGAGCAGTTCTTC. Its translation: CASSSGTGVGEQFF.

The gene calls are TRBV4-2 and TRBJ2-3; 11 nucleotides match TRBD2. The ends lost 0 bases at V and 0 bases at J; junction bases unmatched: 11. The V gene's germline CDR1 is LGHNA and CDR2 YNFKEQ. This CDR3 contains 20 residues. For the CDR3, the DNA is TGTGCCAGCAGCCAAGAGAAACTAGCGGGAGCATTGATTAGCACAGATACGCAGTATTTT. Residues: CASSQEKLAGALISTDTQYF.